The present entry profiles one T cell receptor (beta chain) with its context. There is no known antigen for this receptor. Per-base quality was not reported, and no clone a single base away is much larger than it. This sample was included in a study of tumor-infiltrating lymphocytes in primary liver carcinoma (TCRdb year 2017). Notes on the research overall: Of the five patients, three men and two women aged 30 to 69 years, four had hepatocellular carcinoma and one had combined HCC and intrahepatic cholangiocarcinoma. The tumors of the five patients were staged as T1-T3 N0M0, with maximum diameters ranging from roughly 4.2 to 10 cm. Each sample produced roughly 3.65 to 7.5 million productive TCRbeta reads, and read depth showed no significant difference between tissue types. TCRbeta repertoire sequencing, expression microarrays and whole-exome sequencing were combined in the study across five regions of each liver tumor, with adjacent normal tissue and blood also included. TCRbeta repertoire sequencing covered 35 specimens from 5 patients: 25 or so tumor regions, 5 adjacent noncancerous liver tissues and 5 peripheral blood samples. To link TCRbeta repertoire diversity with the local molecular phenotype, the approximately 23 tumor region samples were profiled using Agilent mRNA microarrays. High reproducibility was observed for the technical replicate repertoires, with mean shared-clone rates roughly 0.89 and correlation coefficients above 0.95.

Using a constant-region primer and ProtoScript II reverse transcriptase, TCRbeta-specific cDNA was reverse-transcribed from around 500 ng total RNA. Three nested multiplex PCR rounds, following a slightly modified ARM-PCR procedure, were used to build the TCRbeta libraries. The first two PCR rounds used multiplex TRBV1-TRBV30 forward primers with a Cbeta reverse primer, each for about 10 cycles. A final 25-cycle PCR with Deep VentR polymerase added sample barcodes and Illumina adapters. Before sequencing, amplicons of 200-500 bp were purified from gel using a QIAquick gel extraction kit. An Illumina HiSeq 2500 was used to sequence the TCRbeta amplicons, generating 250-bp paired-end reads. In the source study's methods: Reads were quality-trimmed with Trimmomatic v0.33, and paired reads were merged with FLASH v1.2.11 to recover full CDR3 sequences. MiGEC v1.2.1b assigned V, D and J germline segments to the rearranged TCRbeta sequences. Clonotype statistics and Shannon-Wiener diversity indices were computed with VDJtools v1.0.0. Except for diversity analysis, only the 250 most abundant clonotypes of each sample were used in subsequent analyses to reduce sampling bias. TCRdb reworked the public reads: Q25 trimming with fastp, MiXCR clone assembly, productive beta chains retained. Merged by CDR3 protein, the rows form single entries marked with the most common genes and DNA. TCRdb assigned the V and J calls; the authors' analysis was not used. This sample gives roughly 100,000 distinct CDR3 sequences in total; 80% to 85% of them show up just once. Roughly a fifth of the sample comes from the top ten.

Without any cell sorting, total RNA and DNA were extracted together from around 20-30 mg of bulk tissue using the AllPrep DNA/RNA mini kit. Between late 2015 and early 2016, a few patients in China with histopathologically diagnosed primary liver carcinoma had surgical resection. Patients had chronic HBV infection and were treatment-naive at sampling. Each tumor was sampled at five spatially separated regions: the superior, inferior, left-lateral and right-lateral poles and the tumor centre. According to histology, viable tumor cells made up more than 80% of every tumor sample. Fresh tumor and adjacent tissue pieces were bisected; one half was stored in RNAlater at -80°C, the other sent for histology. Study-wide findings and limitations: Repertoire overlap was higher between tumor regions (mean around 36%) than tumor-adjacent (approximately 17%) or tumor-blood (14%) pairs, consistent with antigen-driven expansion. Only the TCR beta chain was sequenced, which likely underestimates true repertoire diversity because unpaired alpha chains were not captured. The study included only five patients, and the authors note findings should be validated in a larger study. A significantly larger repertoire fraction was made up by the top 250 clones in tumors than in blood (p = 0.039). Only about 7-24% of top clones were present in all five regions of a tumor, suggesting spatial heterogeneity of tumor-infiltrating T cells. Bulk unsorted samples precluded comparing CD4+ and CD8+ T cell repertoires.

Including cysteine and phenylalanine, the CDR3 has 17 amino acids. This entry keeps only the CDR3 DNA: 51 bases, framed from base 1. CDR1 and CDR2, looked up from the germline V gene, are LGHNA and YSLEER. V loses 0 bases, J loses 8 bases, and the germline ends lie 20 bases apart. The clonotype originates from a man aged 35-49 years with primary liver carcinoma and hepatitis B virus infection. Recombination connected TRBV4-3 to TRBJ2-1, with a tentative D gene TRBD2 over 6 matching bases. Sequenced sample: liver tumor tissue from sampling region 3. Reading the label with the study, this specimen's cell subset or site is: tumor region T3, left-lateral pole. The CDR3 here reads CASSQESQVGGLDEQFF. DNA sequence: TGCGCCAGCAGCCAAGAGTCCCAAGTGGGAGGTTTGGATGAGCAGTTCTTC.